The 21 T cell receptor beta chains below all came from one sample that was sequenced in a study of T cells after yellow fever vaccination. Each CDR3 protein gets one entry after TCRdb re-called the 5' RACE reads with MiXCR. The sample lists 95,000 to 100,000 distinct CDR3 sequences, approximately 5.5% seen once, with about two fifths in the top ten. The specimen comprised CD8+ T cells sorted from PBMCs, sampled 10 days after the yellow fever booster vaccination. These TCRs come from a man between 18 and 29 years old who received the YFV17D yellow fever vaccine.

This clonotype was picked up a small number of times. This chain joins TRBV29-1 and TRBJ2-5; D is ambiguous. This CDR3 has 10 amino acids. Trimming took 3 bases from V and 5 from J, leaving 4 bases between them. Germline loops: CDR1 SQVTM, CDR2 ANQGSEA. CDR3 nucleotides: TGCAGCGTTGAGTGGGAGACCCAGTACTTC. Protein sequence: CSVEWETQYF.

Ten or more counts support this clonotype. This sequence joins TRBV5-1 and TRBJ2-1; 13 bases fit TRBD2. Germline V lookup: CDR1 SGHRS, CDR2 YFSETQ. With 5 bases clipped from V and 4 bases from J, the junction kept 3 bases outside the gene matches. The CDR3 consists of 15 residues. DNA for the CDR3: TGCGCCAGCAGGTGGACTAGCGGGGGTTACAATGAGCAGTTCTTC. The encoded protein is CASRWTSGGYNEQFF.

This chain joins TRBV6-2 or TRBV6-3 and TRBJ2-7, with TRBD1 as a possible D gene (6 bases). The CDR3 runs to 14 residues. Trimming pared 6 bases from V and 0 bases from J, leaving 12 bases between. Germline assignment: CDR1 MNHEY and CDR2 SVGEGT. The DNA for the CDR3 is TGTGCCAGCAGAAAAACAGGGTCCTCCTACGAGCAGTACGTC. Translating it yields CASRKTGSSYEQYV.

The chain is built from TRBV10-3 and TRBJ2-4; either TRBD1 or TRBD2 may supply D (5 bases each). The germline V gene encodes CDR1 ENHRY and CDR2 SYGVKD. The CDR3 has 15 residues. V lost 2 bases and J lost 6, with 14 bases in between. CDR3 DNA: TGTGCCATCAGTGAGCGTGGGACGGGGCCAAACATTCAGTACTTC. This codes for CAISERGTGPNIQYF.

This clonotype was seen only a few times. The CDR3 here is CSARPRSIHEQYV. CDR3 sequence (DNA): TGCAGTGCTAGACCCCGCTCCATACACGAGCAGTACGTC. This chain links TRBV20-1 with TRBJ2-7; D remains unclear. CDR3 length: 13 amino acids. Germline CDR1 reads DFQATT; CDR2 reads SNEGSKA (reference sequence). Trimming left V 2 bases short and J 5 bases short, with 13 bases between.

The V gene is TRBV4-2, the J gene TRBJ2-5; 11 nucleotides align to TRBD2. Losses at the gene ends were 5 bases for V and 5 bases for J; bases not matched to a gene: 10. Per the germline V gene, CDR1 is LGHNA and CDR2 is YNFKEQ. This CDR3 contains 16 residues. CDR3 in DNA: TGTGCCAGCAGCAACCTAGCGGGGGGCGTCTCGGAGACCCAGTACTTC. Translating gives CASSNLAGGVSETQYF.

This clonotype was seen a handful of times. The chain combines TRBV20-1 with TRBJ2-7; D might be TRBD2 (6 bases). The CDR3 consists of 15 residues. Germline V gene lookup returns CDR1 DFQATT and CDR2 SNEGSKA (reference sequence). V was pared by 6 bases and J by 0 bases, with 18 bases between. CDR3 DNA sequence: TGCAGTGCCTATACCGGGACTGACGTCTCCTACGAGCAGTACTTC. Translating gives CSAYTGTDVSYEQYF.

This clonotype showed up just a few times. This chain joins TRBV13 and TRBJ1-1, with 7 bases lining up with TRBD1. Germline trimming cut 5 bases from V and 1 base from J; bases unmatched to any gene: 13. The CDR3 is 17 residues long. Germline V CDR1 and CDR2: PRHDT, FYEKMQ (reference sequence). The CDR3, as DNA: TGTGCCAGCAGCAACCCTCGACAGGGCTGGAGGAACACTGAAGCTTTCTTT. It specifies CASSNPRQGWRNTEAFF.

This clonotype was picked up a small number of times. CDR3: CASSLVKRSRSYEQYF. The DNA of the CDR3 is TGTGCCAGCAGCTTAGTGAAGAGGAGCCGCTCCTACGAGCAGTACTTC. The V gene is TRBV7-2, the J gene TRBJ2-7; no firm D call. Trimming left V 1 base short and J 0 bases short, with 13 bases between. This CDR3 comprises 16 residues. Germline values: CDR1 SGHTA, CDR2 FQGNSA. Supplemented by reference TRBV7-2 and TRBJ2-7, the full variable domain reads GAGVSQSPSNKVTEKGKDVELRCDPISGHTALYWYRQSLGQGLEFLIYFQGNSAPDKSGLPSDRFSAERTGGSVSTLTIQRTQQEDSAVYLCASSLVKRSRSYEQYFGPGTRLTVT.

This clonotype was counted a few times. The chain has TRBV5-1 and TRBJ1-4; possible D gene TRBD1, 5 bases. The CDR3 totals 15 residues. V lost 5 bases and J lost 8, with 19 bases in between. Germline V gives CDR1 SGHRS, CDR2 YFSETQ. The CDR3 sequence: CASSRSRVHGEKLFF. In DNA form, the CDR3 reads TGCGCCAGCAGTCGAAGCAGGGTCCACGGGGAAAAACTGTTTTTT.

There are many counts of this clonotype. The chain recombines TRBV4-3 with TRBJ1-2; the D is unclear. From germline, CDR1 is LGHNA and CDR2 YSLEER. The CDR3 runs to 16 residues. V was trimmed by 0 bases and J by 1 base, leaving 12 bases between them. The DNA for the CDR3 is TGCGCCAGCAGCCAAGAAGTAGGAACTATTAACTATGGCTACACCTTC. Amino acid sequence: CASSQEVGTINYGYTF.

J is TRBJ1-4 and V is TRBV4-1, with unresolved D. Trimming left V 0 bases short and J 5 bases short, with 13 bases between. The CDR3 is 16 amino acids. Germline V CDR1 and CDR2: MGHRA, YSYEKL. Written as DNA, the CDR3 is TGCGCCAGCAGCCAAGATCGGGCAGGCACCAATGAAAAACTGTTTTTT. Translating it yields CASSQDRAGTNEKLFF.

In this sample, this clonotype turned up a few times. CDR3 sequence: CASSLSPSGANVLTF. Written as DNA, the CDR3 is TGTGCCAGCAGCTTAAGCCCGTCTGGGGCCAACGTCCTGACTTTC. The chain combines TRBV7-3 with TRBJ2-6; D unclear. V lost 1 base and J 1 base, leaving 5 bases between the germline ends. Germline CDR1 reads SGHTA; CDR2 reads FQGTGA. This CDR3 region has 15 residues.

This clonotype was picked up a small number of times. V gene TRBV7-3 combines with J gene TRBJ2-1, with D perhaps given as TRBD1 or TRBD2 (7 bases each). The ends were cut back, 2 bases at V and 10 bases at J, with 21 bases in the middle. CDR1 SGHTA and CDR2 FQGTGA come from the germline V gene. This CDR3 is 16 amino acids long. For the CDR3, the DNA is TGTGCCAGCAGCTTACCTCAGGGGGGGAGCAAATCAGAGCAGTTCTTC. Protein sequence: CASSLPQGGSKSEQFF.

This clonotype occurred a few times. The chain recombines TRBV20-1 with TRBJ2-6; 7 positions agree with TRBD1. V lost 6 bases to trimming and J lost 0 bases; unmatched junction nucleotides: 11. CDR3 length: 17 residues. Germline V gene sequence: CDR1 DFQATT, CDR2 SNEGSKA (reference sequence). The CDR3 bases are TGCAGTGCCCCCCATGGGACAGCCCCCTCTGGGGCCAACGTCCTGACTTTC. Translated, it gives CSAPHGTAPSGANVLTF.

The chain couples TRBV12-3 or TRBV12-4 to TRBJ2-1; D not certain. With 6 bases removed from V and 2 bases from J, the gap between germline ends came to 8 bases. This CDR3 comprises 13 residues. The CDR3: CASSSSPYNEQFF. The CDR3 DNA reads TGTGCCAGCAGCTCGAGTCCCTACAATGAGCAGTTCTTC.

In this sample, this clonotype turned up a few times. This chain uses TRBV5-6 with TRBJ2-1; 7 bases map to TRBD1. This CDR3 spans 13 amino acids. Germline CDR1 reads SGHDT; CDR2 reads YYEEEE. With V trimmed by 3 bases and J by 9 bases, 6 bases remained unmatched. CDR3 sequence (DNA): TGTGCCAGCAGCTGGATCGGGACAGCTGAGCAGTTCTTC. Its protein is CASSWIGTAEQFF.

J is TRBJ1-1 and V is TRBV28; TRBD1 might be the D (6 bases). This CDR3 is built from 13 residues. Germline CDR1 and CDR2: MDHEN and SYDVKM. V lost 1 base, J lost 8 bases, and 11 bases lay in between. The DNA for the CDR3 is TGTGCCAGCAGTTTATTGCAGGGGAGAGAAGCTTTCTTT. Amino acids: CASSLLQGREAFF.

A few counts support this clonotype. The chain employs TRBV12-3 or TRBV12-4 and TRBJ1-5; no firm D call. Deletions cut 3 bases from V and 2 bases from J, with 14 bases between. The CDR3 loop spans 16 amino acids. CDR3 amino acids: CASSFSRGGRNQPQHF. CDR3 nucleotides: TGTGCCAGCAGTTTTTCGCGCGGCGGACGCAATCAGCCCCAGCATTTT.

This clonotype occurred a few times. The rearrangement joins TRBV7-2 to TRBJ2-3, with D maybe TRBD1 (6 bases). Deletions cut 3 bases from V and 7 bases from J, with 17 bases between. The V gene's germline CDR1 is SGHTA and CDR2 FQGNSA. There are 15 residues in the CDR3. CDR3 coding DNA: TGTGCCAGCAGCTTGGTGGGGGCCCGCCGGAATACGCAGTATTTT. Translated, it gives CASSLVGARRNTQYF. Together with reference TRBV7-2 and TRBJ2-3, the CDR3 gives the full variable domain: GAGVSQSPSNKVTEKGKDVELRCDPISGHTALYWYRQSLGQGLEFLIYFQGNSAPDKSGLPSDRFSAERTGGSVSTLTIQRTQQEDSAVYLCASSLVGARRNTQYFGPGTRLTVL.

The chain joins TRBV12-3 or TRBV12-4 to TRBJ1-4, with 7 nucleotides matching TRBD1. With V trimmed by 5 bases and J by 7 bases, 10 bases remained unmatched. The CDR3 has 15 amino acids. The CDR3 DNA sequence: TGTGCCAGCAGTGGACAGGTCTATATGGTTGAAAAACTGTTTTTT. Its translation: CASSGQVYMVEKLFF.